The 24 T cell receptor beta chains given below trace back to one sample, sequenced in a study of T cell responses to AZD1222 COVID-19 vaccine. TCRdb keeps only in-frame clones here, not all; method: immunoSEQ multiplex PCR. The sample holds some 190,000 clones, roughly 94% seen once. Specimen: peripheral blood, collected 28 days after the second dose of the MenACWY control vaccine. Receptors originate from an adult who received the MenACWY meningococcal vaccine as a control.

The CDR3 DNA reads TGTGCCAGCAGTTACAGGGTCCAAGAGACCCAGTACTTC. It codes for CASSYRVQETQYF. This chain uses TRBV28 with TRBJ2-5; a possible D gene is TRBD1 (6 bases). The CDR3 is made up of 13 amino acids. CDR1 is MDHEN and CDR2 is SYDVKM in the germline V gene. V lost 4 bases and J 1 base, leaving 7 bases between the germline ends.

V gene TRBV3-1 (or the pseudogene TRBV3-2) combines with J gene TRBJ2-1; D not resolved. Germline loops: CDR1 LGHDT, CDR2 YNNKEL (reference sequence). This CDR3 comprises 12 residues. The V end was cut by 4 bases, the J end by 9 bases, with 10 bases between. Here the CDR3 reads CASSPHEAEQFF. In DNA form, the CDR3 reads TGTGCCAGCAGCCCCCATGAGGCTGAGCAGTTCTTC.

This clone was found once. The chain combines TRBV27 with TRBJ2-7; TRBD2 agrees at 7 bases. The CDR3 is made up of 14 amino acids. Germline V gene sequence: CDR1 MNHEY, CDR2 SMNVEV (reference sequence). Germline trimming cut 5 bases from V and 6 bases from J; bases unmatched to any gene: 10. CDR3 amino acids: CASSRTSGVAEQYF. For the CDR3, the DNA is TGTGCCAGCAGTCGAACCAGCGGGGTGGCCGAGCAGTACTTC.

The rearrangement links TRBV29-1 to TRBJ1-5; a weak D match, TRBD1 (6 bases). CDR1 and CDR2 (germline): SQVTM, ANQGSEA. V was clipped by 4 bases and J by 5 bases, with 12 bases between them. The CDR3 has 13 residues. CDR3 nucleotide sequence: TGCAGCGTTGCACAGGGTGAAGATCAGCCCCAGCATTTT. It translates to CSVAQGEDQPQHF.

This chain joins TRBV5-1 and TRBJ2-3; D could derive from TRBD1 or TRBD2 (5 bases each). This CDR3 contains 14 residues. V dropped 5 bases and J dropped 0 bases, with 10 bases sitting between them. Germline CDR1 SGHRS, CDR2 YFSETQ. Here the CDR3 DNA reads TGCGCCAGCAGAGACTGGGGGAGCACAGATACGCAGTATTTT. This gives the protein CASRDWGSTDTQYF. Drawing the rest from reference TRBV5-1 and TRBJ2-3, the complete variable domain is KAGVTQTPRYLIKTRGQQVTLSCSPISGHRSVSWYQQTPGQGLQFLFEYFSETQRNKGNFPGRFSGRQFSNSRSEMNVSTLELGDSALYLCASRDWGSTDTQYFGPGTRLTVL.

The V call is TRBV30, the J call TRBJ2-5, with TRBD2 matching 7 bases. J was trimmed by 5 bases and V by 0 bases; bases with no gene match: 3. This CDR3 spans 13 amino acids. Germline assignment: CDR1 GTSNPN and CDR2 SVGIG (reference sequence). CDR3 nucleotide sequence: TGTGCCTGGAGTGTACTAGCGTCGGAGACCCAGTACTTC. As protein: CAWSVLASETQYF.

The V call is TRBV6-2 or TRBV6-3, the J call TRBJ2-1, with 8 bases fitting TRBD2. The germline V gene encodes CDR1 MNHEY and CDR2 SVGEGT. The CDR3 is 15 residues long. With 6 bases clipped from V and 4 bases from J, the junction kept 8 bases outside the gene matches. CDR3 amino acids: CASSLPGGLYNEQFF. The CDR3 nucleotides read TGTGCCAGCAGCCTCCCGGGGGGGCTTTACAATGAGCAGTTCTTC.

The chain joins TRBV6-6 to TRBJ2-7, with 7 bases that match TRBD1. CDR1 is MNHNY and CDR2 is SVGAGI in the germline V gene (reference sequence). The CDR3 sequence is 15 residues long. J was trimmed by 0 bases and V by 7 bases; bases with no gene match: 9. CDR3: CASNPQGPSSYEQYF. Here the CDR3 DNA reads TGTGCCAGCAATCCACAGGGGCCGAGCTCCTACGAGCAGTACTTC.

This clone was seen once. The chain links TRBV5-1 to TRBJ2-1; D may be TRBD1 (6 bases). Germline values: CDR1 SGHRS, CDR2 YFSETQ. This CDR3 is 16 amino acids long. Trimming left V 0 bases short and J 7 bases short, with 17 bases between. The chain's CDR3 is CASSLEGQGPLNEQFF. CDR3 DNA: TGCGCCAGCAGCTTGGAGGGACAAGGGCCTTTAAATGAGCAGTTCTTC. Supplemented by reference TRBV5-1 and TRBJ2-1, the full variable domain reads KAGVTQTPRYLIKTRGQQVTLSCSPISGHRSVSWYQQTPGQGLQFLFEYFSETQRNKGNFPGRFSGRQFSNSRSEMNVSTLELGDSALYLCASSLEGQGPLNEQFFGPGTRLTVL.

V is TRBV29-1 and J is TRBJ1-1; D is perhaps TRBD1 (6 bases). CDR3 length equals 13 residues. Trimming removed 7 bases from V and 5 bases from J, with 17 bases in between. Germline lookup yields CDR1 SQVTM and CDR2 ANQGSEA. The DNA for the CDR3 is TGCAGCGGGCTCCCCCAGGGGCGGACTGAAGCTTTCTTT. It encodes CSGLPQGRTEAFF.

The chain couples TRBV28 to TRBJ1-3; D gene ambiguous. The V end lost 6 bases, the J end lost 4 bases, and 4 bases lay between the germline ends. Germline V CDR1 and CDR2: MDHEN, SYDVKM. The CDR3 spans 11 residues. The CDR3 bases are TGTGCCAGCAGGACAGGAAACACCATATATTTT. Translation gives CASRTGNTIYF.

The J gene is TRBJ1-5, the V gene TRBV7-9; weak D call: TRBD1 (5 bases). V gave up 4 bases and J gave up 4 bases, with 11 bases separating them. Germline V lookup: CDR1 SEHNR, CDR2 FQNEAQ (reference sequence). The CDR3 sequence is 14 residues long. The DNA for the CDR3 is TGTGCCAGCAGCTGGGGACGTACAAATCAGCCCCAGCATTTT. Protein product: CASSWGRTNQPQHF.

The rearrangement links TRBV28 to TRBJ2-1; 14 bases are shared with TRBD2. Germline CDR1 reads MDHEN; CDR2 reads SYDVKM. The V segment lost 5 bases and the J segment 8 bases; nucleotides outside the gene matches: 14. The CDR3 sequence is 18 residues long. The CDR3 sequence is CASSIRLAGGDLGDEQFF. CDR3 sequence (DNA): TGTGCCAGCAGTATCCGACTAGCGGGAGGGGACTTGGGGGATGAGCAGTTCTTC. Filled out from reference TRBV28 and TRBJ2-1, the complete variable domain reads DVKVTQSSRYLVKRTGEKVFLECVQDMDHENMFWYRQDPGLGLRLIYFSYDVKMKEKGDIPEGYSVSREKKERFSLILESASTNQTSMYLCASSIRLAGGDLGDEQFFGPGTRLTVL.

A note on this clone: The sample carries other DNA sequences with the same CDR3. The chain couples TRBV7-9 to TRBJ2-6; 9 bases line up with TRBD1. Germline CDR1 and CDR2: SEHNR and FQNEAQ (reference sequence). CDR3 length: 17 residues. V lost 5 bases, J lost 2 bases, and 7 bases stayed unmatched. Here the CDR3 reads CASSPGQGQPGANVLTF. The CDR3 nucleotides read TGTGCCAGCAGCCCGGGACAGGGTCAGCCTGGGGCCAACGTCCTGACTTTC.

The CDR3 reads CATSDDSGAAYNEQFF. For the CDR3, the DNA is TGTGCCACCAGTGATGATAGTGGCGCGGCCTACAATGAGCAGTTCTTC. The chain combines TRBV24-1 with TRBJ2-1; D not resolved. Between the trimmed V and J ends, which lost 3 bases and 2 bases, there was a span of 13 bases. The CDR3 totals 16 residues. Germline V gene data show CDR1 as KGHDR and CDR2 as SFDVKD.

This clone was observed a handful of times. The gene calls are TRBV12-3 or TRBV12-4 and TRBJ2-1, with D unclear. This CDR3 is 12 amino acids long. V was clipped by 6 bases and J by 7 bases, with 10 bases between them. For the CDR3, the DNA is TGTGCCAGCAGGGGCAGTTTGAATGAGCAGTTCTTC. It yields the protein CASRGSLNEQFF.

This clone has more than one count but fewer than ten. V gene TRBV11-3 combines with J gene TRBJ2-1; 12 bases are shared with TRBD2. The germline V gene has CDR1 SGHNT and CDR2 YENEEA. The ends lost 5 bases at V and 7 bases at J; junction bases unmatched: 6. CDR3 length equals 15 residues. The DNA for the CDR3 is TGTGCCAGCAGCCTCACTAGCGGGGGGCCTAATGAGCAGTTCTTC. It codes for CASSLTSGGPNEQFF.

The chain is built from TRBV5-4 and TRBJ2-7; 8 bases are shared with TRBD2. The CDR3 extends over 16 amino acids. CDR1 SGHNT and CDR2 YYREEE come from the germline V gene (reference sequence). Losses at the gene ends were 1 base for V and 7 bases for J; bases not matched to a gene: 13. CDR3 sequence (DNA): TGTGCCAGCAGCTTGTCGGAAAGCGGGAGCCGAGGGGAGCAGTACTTC. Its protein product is CASSLSESGSRGEQYF.

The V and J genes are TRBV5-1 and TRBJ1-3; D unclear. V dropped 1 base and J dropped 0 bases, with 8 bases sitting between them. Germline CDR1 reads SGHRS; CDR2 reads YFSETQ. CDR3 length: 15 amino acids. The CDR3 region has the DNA TGCGCCAGCAGCTTGCAGGTTAGCTCTGGAAACACCATATATTTT. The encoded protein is CASSLQVSSGNTIYF. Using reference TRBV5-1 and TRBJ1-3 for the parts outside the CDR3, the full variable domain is KAGVTQTPRYLIKTRGQQVTLSCSPISGHRSVSWYQQTPGQGLQFLFEYFSETQRNKGNFPGRFSGRQFSNSRSEMNVSTLELGDSALYLCASSLQVSSGNTIYFGEGSWLTVV.

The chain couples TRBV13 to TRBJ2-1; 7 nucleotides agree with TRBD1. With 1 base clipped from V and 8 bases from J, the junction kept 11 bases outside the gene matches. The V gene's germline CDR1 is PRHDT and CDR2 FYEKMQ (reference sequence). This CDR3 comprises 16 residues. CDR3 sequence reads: CASSLALRTTGDEQFF. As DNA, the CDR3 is TGTGCCAGCAGCTTAGCTCTCCGGACAACAGGGGATGAGCAGTTCTTC. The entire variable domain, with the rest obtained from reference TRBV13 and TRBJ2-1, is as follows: AAGVIQSPRHLIKEKRETATLKCYPIPRHDTVYWYQQGPGQDPQFLISFYEKMQSDKGSIPDRFSAQQFSDYHSELNMSSLELGDSALYFCASSLALRTTGDEQFFGPGTRLTVL.

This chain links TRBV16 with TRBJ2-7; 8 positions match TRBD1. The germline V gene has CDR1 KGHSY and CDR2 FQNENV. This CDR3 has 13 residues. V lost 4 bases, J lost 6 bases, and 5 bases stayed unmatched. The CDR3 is CASSLDRASEQYF. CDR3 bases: TGTGCCAGCAGCCTGGACAGGGCTTCCGAGCAGTACTTC.

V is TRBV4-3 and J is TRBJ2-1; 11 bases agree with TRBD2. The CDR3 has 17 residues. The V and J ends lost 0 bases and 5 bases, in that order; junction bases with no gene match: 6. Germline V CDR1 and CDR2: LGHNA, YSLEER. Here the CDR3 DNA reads TGCGCCAGCAGCCAAGATCCGGCGGGACTAGCGGACAATGAGCAGTTCTTC. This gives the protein CASSQDPAGLADNEQFF.

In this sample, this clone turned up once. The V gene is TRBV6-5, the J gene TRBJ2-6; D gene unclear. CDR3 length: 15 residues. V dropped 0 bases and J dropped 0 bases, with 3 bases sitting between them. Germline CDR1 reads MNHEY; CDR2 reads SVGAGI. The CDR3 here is CASSYSGSGANVLTF. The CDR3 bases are TGTGCCAGCAGTTACTCGGGCTCTGGGGCCAACGTCCTGACTTTC.

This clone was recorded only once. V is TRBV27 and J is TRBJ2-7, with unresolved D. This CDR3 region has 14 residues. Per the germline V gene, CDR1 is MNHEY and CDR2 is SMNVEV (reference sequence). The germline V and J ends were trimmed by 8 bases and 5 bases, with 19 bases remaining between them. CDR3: CASSDGLEIDEQYF. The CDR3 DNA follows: TGTGCCAGCTCTGACGGTTTGGAAATCGACGAGCAGTACTTC.